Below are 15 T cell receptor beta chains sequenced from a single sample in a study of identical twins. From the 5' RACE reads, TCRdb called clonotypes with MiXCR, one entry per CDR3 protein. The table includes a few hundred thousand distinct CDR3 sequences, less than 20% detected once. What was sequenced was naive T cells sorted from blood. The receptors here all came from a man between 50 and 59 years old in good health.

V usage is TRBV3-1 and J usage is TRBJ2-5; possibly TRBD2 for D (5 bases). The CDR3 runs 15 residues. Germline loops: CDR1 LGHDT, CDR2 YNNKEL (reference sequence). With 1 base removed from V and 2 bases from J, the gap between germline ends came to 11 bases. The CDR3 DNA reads TGTGCCAGCAGCCAAGCCACGGGATTTCAAGAGACCCAGTACTTC. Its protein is CASSQATGFQETQYF.

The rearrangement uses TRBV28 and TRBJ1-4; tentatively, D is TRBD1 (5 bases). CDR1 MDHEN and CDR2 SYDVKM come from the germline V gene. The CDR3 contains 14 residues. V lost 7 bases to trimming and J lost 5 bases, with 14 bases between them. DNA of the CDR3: TGTGCCAGCACCTCGGGACGGCGAAATGAAAAACTGTTTTTT. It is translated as CASTSGRRNEKLFF. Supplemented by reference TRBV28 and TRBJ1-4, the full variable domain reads DVKVTQSSRYLVKRTGEKVFLECVQDMDHENMFWYRQDPGLGLRLIYFSYDVKMKEKGDIPEGYSVSREKKERFSLILESASTNQTSMYLCASTSGRRNEKLFFGSGTQLSVL.

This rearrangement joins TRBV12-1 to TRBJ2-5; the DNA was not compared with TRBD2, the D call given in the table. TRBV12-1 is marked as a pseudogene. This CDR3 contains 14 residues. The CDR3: CASSFLTSGETQYF. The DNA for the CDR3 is TGTGCCAGCAGCTTCTTGACTAGCGGGGAGACCCAGTACTTC.

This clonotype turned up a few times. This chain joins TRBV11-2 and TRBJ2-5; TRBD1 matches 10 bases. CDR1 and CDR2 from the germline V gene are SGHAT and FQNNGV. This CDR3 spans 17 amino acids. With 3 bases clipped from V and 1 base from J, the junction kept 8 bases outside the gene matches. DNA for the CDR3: TGTGCCAGCAGCTTCAACCGGGACAGGGGATTCCAAGAGACCCAGTACTTC. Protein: CASSFNRDRGFQETQYF.

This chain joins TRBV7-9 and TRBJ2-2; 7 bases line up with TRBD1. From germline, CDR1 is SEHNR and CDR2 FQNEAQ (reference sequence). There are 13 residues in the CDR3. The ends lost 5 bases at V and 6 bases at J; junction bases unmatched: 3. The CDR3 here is CASSMQGAGELFF. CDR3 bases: TGTGCCAGCAGCATGCAGGGGGCCGGGGAGCTGTTTTTT.

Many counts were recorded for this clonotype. CDR3 coding DNA: TGTGCCAGCAGCTTAGGGCTAGCGGGGGTTTACGAGCAGTACTTC. Its protein product is CASSLGLAGVYEQYF. The chain joins TRBV7-2 to TRBJ2-7; 10 bases agree with TRBD2. This CDR3 has 15 residues. The V gene end was trimmed by 1 base and the J gene end by 4 bases; junction bases not matched to a gene: 4. Germline V gene sequence: CDR1 SGHTA, CDR2 FQGNSA. The whole variable domain, remainder taken from reference TRBV7-2 and TRBJ2-7, is GAGVSQSPSNKVTEKGKDVELRCDPISGHTALYWYRQSLGQGLEFLIYFQGNSAPDKSGLPSDRFSAERTGGSVSTLTIQRTQQEDSAVYLCASSLGLAGVYEQYFGPGTRLTVT.

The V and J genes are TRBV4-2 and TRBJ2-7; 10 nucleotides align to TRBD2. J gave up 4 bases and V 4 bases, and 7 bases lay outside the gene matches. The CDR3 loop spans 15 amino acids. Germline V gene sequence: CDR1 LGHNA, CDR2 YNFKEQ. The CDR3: CASSRSLAGKYEQYF. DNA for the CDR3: TGTGCCAGCAGCCGATCACTAGCGGGGAAGTACGAGCAGTACTTC.

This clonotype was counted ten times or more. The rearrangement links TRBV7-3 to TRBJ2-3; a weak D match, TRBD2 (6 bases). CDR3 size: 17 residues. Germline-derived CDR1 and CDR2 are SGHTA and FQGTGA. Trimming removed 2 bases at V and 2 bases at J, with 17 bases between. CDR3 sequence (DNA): TGTGCCAGCAGCTTACTCCCCCCGAGCGGGCCCACAGATACGCAGTATTTT. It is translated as CASSLLPPSGPTDTQYF.

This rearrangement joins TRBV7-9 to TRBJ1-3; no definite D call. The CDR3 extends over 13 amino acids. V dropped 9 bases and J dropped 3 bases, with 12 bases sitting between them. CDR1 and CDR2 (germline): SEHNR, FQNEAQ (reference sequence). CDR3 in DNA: TGTGCCAGTGCCCAAGATATTGGAAACACCATATATTTT. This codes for CASAQDIGNTIYF.

CDR3 sequence reads: CASRRDLHRGETQYF. The CDR3 DNA reads TGTGCCAGCAGAAGGGACCTACACAGGGGGGAGACCCAGTACTTC. The chain employs TRBV6-1 and TRBJ2-5, with 8 bases identical to TRBD1. Trimming cost V 6 bases and J 5 bases; bases outside gene matches: 11. Germline V CDR1 and CDR2: MNHNS, SASEGT. This CDR3 region has 15 residues.

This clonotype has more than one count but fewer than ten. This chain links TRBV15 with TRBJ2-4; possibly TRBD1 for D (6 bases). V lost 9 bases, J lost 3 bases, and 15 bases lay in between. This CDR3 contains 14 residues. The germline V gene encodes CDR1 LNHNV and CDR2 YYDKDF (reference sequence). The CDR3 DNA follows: TGTGCCACGGGCCCCCGGGACAACAAAAACATTCAGTACTTC. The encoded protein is CATGPRDNKNIQYF.

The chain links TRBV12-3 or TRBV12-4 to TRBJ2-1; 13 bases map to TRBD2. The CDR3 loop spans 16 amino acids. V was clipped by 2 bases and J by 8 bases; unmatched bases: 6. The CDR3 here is CASSLTWTSGSHEQFF. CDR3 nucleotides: TGTGCCAGCAGTTTAACCTGGACTAGCGGGAGCCATGAGCAGTTCTTC.

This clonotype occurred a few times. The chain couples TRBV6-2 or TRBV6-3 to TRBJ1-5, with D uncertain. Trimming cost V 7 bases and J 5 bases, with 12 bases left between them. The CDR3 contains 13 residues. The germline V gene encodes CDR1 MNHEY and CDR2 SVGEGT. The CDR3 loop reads CASTDRAYQPQHF. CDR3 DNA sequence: TGTGCCAGCACGGATAGGGCCTATCAGCCCCAGCATTTT.

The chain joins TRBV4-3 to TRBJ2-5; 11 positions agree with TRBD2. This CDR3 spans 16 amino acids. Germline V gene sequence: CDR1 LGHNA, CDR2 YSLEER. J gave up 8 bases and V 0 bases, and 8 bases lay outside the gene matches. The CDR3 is CASSQDLGLAVVTQYF. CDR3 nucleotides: TGCGCCAGCAGCCAAGATTTGGGACTAGCGGTGGTTACCCAGTACTTC.

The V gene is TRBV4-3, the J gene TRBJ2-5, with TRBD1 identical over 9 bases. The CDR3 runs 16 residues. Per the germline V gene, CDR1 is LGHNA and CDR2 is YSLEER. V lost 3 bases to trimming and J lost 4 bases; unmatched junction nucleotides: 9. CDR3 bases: TGCGCCAGCAGCCACGGACAGGGGAGATCGGGAGAGACCCAGTACTTC. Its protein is CASSHGQGRSGETQYF.